This T cell receptor (beta chain) was found in a study of shared clonotypes between healthy human individuals. Some clones are missing from TCRdb's copy, which holds only in-frame ones; the method was immunoSEQ multiplex PCR. This sample has 400,000 to 550,000 clones, with roughly 85% found just once. V trimming: 6 bases; J trimming: 9 bases; junction bases outside the gene matches: 11. There are 15 residues in the CDR3. The germline V gene has CDR1 ENHRY and CDR2 SYGVKD. The chain links TRBV10-3 to TRBJ2-7; 13 bases are shared with TRBD2. The specimen was PBMCs. The receptor comes from a woman aged 40 to 50 in good health. Some clones in this sample may be carry-over from other donors' samples. CDR3 bases: TGTGCCATCAGCCCCGGACTAGCGGGAGTGGAAGGGCAGTACTTC. As protein: CAISPGLAGVEGQYF.